The TCR beta chain under discussion was sequenced for a study of blood T cell repertoires in COVID-19. The method was immunoSEQ multiplex PCR; TCRdb's version includes in-frame clones alone and lacks a portion of them. The sample lists roughly 210,000 clones; about nine tenths were seen once. The CDR3 is 14 amino acids. Germline CDR1 reads MNHEY; CDR2 reads SVGAGI. J lost 3 bases, V lost 4 bases, and 2 bases had no gene match. The receptor's source is a young man in a cohort exposed to, infected with or recovered from COVID-19 (not recorded which). What was sequenced was PBMCs or T cells enriched from blood (not recorded which). The chain joins TRBV6-5 to TRBJ2-2, with TRBD1 matching 7 bases. The CDR3 here is CASSLQGYTGELFF. The CDR3 bases are TGTGCCAGCAGTTTACAGGGGTACACCGGGGAGCTGTTTTTT.